The 12 T cell receptor beta chains listed next were all sequenced from one sample in a study of T-cell memory formation after mild COVID-19. One entry per CDR3 protein results from TCRdb running MiXCR on the 5' RACE reads. Of over 350,000 distinct CDR3 sequences in the sample, about 15% are singletons; the top ten hold roughly 21%. Sequencing used PBMCs or a T cell subset sorted from them (not recorded which). These receptor sequences come from a man younger than 30 who had mild COVID-19 (a few samples of this study predate the infection). Cell type and time point are not known.

Concerning this clonotype: A much bigger clone sits one base away, suggesting this may be a read error. The rearrangement links TRBV6-6 to TRBJ2-7, with 7 bases lining up with TRBD1. The germline V gene encodes CDR1 MNHNY and CDR2 SVGAGI (reference sequence). The CDR3 is 14 residues long. The CDR3, as DNA: TGTGCCAGCAGTTACTCTAGGGACAGCTACGATCAGTACTTC. As protein: CASSYSRDSYDQYF.

The genes are TRBV28 and TRBJ1-1; D is unresolved. Germline V CDR1 and CDR2: MDHEN, SYDVKM. With 3 bases removed from V and 1 base from J, the gap between germline ends came to 12 bases. The CDR3 spans 15 residues. The CDR3 sequence is CASSFHSLWNTEAFF. For the CDR3, the DNA is TGTGCCAGCAGTTTTCACAGCCTATGGAACACTGAAGCTTTCTTT. Complete variable domain (other parts from reference TRBV28 and TRBJ1-1): DVKVTQSSRYLVKRTGEKVFLECVQDMDHENMFWYRQDPGLGLRLIYFSYDVKMKEKGDIPEGYSVSREKKERFSLILESASTNQTSMYLCASSFHSLWNTEAFFGQGTRLTVV.

This clonotype occurred a few times. J is TRBJ1-3 and V is TRBV29-1; D unresolved. V lost 3 bases to trimming and J lost 2 bases, with 11 bases between them. Germline-derived CDR1 and CDR2 are SQVTM and ANQGSEA. This CDR3 has 14 residues. CDR3 region: CSVEARLAGNTIYF. The CDR3, as DNA: TGCAGCGTTGAGGCCCGGTTGGCTGGAAACACCATATATTTT.

The gene calls are TRBV6-2 or TRBV6-3 and TRBJ2-7; D ambiguous. Trimming removed 5 bases from V and 6 bases from J, with 14 bases in between. CDR3 size: 13 residues. Looked up from germline, CDR1 is MNHEY and CDR2 is SVGEGT. CDR3 sequence: CASSHGPGFEQYV. CDR3 DNA sequence: TGTGCCAGCAGTCATGGGCCAGGCTTCGAGCAGTACGTC.

This clonotype came up a few times. This chain links TRBV5-6 with TRBJ2-3; TRBD1 is a possible D gene (5 bases). Trimming cost V 4 bases and J 4 bases, with 10 bases left between them. The CDR3 has 13 amino acids. Germline V gene lookup returns CDR1 SGHDT and CDR2 YYEEEE. The CDR3 coding sequence is TGTGCCAGCAGCACGTTACAGGCAGATACGCAGTATTTT. Its protein is CASSTLQADTQYF.

The J gene is TRBJ1-1, the V gene TRBV7-2; no clear D. There are 14 residues in the CDR3. Germline CDR1 and CDR2: SGHTA and FQGNSA. V was trimmed by 3 bases and J by 1 base, leaving 9 bases between them. DNA for the CDR3: TGTGCCAGCAGCTTCGGGTCTACGAACACTGAAGCTTTCTTT. It yields the protein CASSFGSTNTEAFF.

This chain joins TRBV6-2 or TRBV6-3 and TRBJ2-7; 9 bases match TRBD1. Germline V CDR1 and CDR2: MNHEY, SVGEGT. This CDR3 has 15 residues. Trimming cost V 6 bases and J 3 bases; bases outside gene matches: 9. The CDR3 reads CASSYPGTGIYEQYV. Written as DNA, the CDR3 is TGTGCCAGCAGCTATCCCGGGACAGGGATCTACGAGCAGTACGTC.

The CDR3 loop is CASSLGLRNEKLFF. DNA of the CDR3: TGTGCCAGCAGCTTGGGACTCAGAAATGAAAAACTGTTTTTT. The J gene is TRBJ1-4, the V gene TRBV7-2, with D perhaps matching TRBD1 (5 bases). The germline V and J ends were trimmed by 3 bases and 5 bases, with 10 bases remaining between them. The CDR3 has 14 residues. Germline V gene lookup returns CDR1 SGHTA and CDR2 FQGNSA.

The genes are TRBV12-3 or TRBV12-4 and TRBJ2-6; the D is unclear. Trimming took 5 bases from V and 0 from J, leaving 8 bases between them. This CDR3 is 15 amino acids long. This CDR3 reads CASSPSVSGANVLTF. The CDR3, as DNA: TGTGCCAGCAGTCCATCAGTCTCTGGGGCCAACGTCCTGACTTTC.

The V call is TRBV6-6, the J call TRBJ2-2; D ambiguous. The V end lost 7 bases, the J end lost 7 bases, and 7 bases lay between the germline ends. The CDR3 is 11 amino acids. Germline values: CDR1 MNHNY, CDR2 SVGAGI (reference sequence). CDR3 nucleotide sequence: TGTGCCAGCAAGACCGGCGGGGAGCTGTTTTTT. Its protein is CASKTGGELFF.

The chain combines TRBV5-5 with TRBJ1-1, with D hard to call. The CDR3 is made up of 16 amino acids. The V end lost 0 bases, the J end lost 0 bases, and 12 bases lay between the germline ends. CDR1 and CDR2 from the germline V gene are SGHKS and YYEKEE (reference sequence). In DNA, the CDR3 is TGTGCCAGCAGCTTGGCACGCCGGAACCTGAACACTGAAGCTTTCTTT. Translation: CASSLARRNLNTEAFF.

This clonotype was counted ten times or more. The chain links TRBV9 to TRBJ2-3; D is unclear. V was shortened by 0 bases and J by 4 bases, with 6 bases between the two germline ends. The CDR3 totals 13 residues. CDR1 and CDR2 from the germline V gene are SGDLS and YYNGEE. This CDR3 reads CASSVGPPDTQYF. As DNA, the CDR3 is TGTGCCAGCAGCGTAGGTCCCCCAGATACGCAGTATTTT.